These 5 T cell receptor beta chains were all obtained from the same sample, sequenced in a study of blood T cell repertoires in COVID-19. TCRdb's table, derived via immunoSEQ multiplex PCR, lists solely in-frame clones and lacks some. The sample has around 480,000 clones, about 85% seen once. Input material: PBMCs or T cells enriched from blood (not recorded which). The receptor source for this set is a woman between 18 and 29 years old who had recovered from COVID-19.

This chain connects TRBV27 to TRBJ1-1; 7 bases map to TRBD1. Trimming took 5 bases from V and 7 from J; bases not matched to a gene: 13. This CDR3 has 15 amino acids. CDR1 is MNHEY and CDR2 is SMNVEV in the germline V gene (reference sequence). Here the CDR3 reads CASSPHLTGSGEAFF. CDR3 bases: TGTGCCAGCAGTCCCCACCTGACAGGGAGTGGTGAAGCTTTCTTT.

This clone was seen a handful of times. This chain uses TRBV19 with TRBJ1-6; no firm D call. V lost 5 bases and J 4 bases, leaving 12 bases between the germline ends. The length of the CDR3 is 15 residues. CDR1 and CDR2 from the germline V gene are LNHDA and SQIVND (reference sequence). CDR3 protein: CASSVRGGYNSPLHF. In nucleotides, the CDR3 is TGTGCCAGTAGTGTTCGGGGAGGTTATAATTCACCCCTCCACTTT.

The chain joins TRBV2 to TRBJ1-2, with TRBD1 identical over 7 bases. This CDR3 comprises 14 residues. In germline, CDR1 is SNHLY, CDR2 FYNNEI. V lost 2 bases, J lost 6 bases, and 6 bases stayed unmatched. The CDR3 reads CASSERWQGDGYTF. The CDR3 DNA reads as TGTGCCAGCAGTGAAAGGTGGCAGGGGGATGGCTACACCTTC.

The V call is TRBV18, the J call TRBJ2-7; 8 bases map to TRBD1. Germline CDR1 reads KGHSH; CDR2 reads LQKENI. V was clipped by 6 bases and J by 6 bases; unmatched bases: 13. The CDR3 spans 15 residues. The CDR3 loop reads CASSPSRTGQGEQYF. As DNA, the CDR3 is TGTGCCAGCTCCCCAAGTCGGACAGGGCAAGGCGAGCAGTACTTC.

The rearrangement uses TRBV7-2 and TRBJ2-5, with D maybe TRBD1 (5 bases). Trimming stripped 3 bases from V and 3 bases from J, with 14 bases between. Per germline, CDR1 SGHTA and CDR2 FQGNSA. The CDR3 runs to 15 residues. CDR3 sequence: CASSFPWAGKETQYF. DNA of the CDR3: TGTGCCAGCAGCTTCCCGTGGGCAGGGAAAGAGACCCAGTACTTC.